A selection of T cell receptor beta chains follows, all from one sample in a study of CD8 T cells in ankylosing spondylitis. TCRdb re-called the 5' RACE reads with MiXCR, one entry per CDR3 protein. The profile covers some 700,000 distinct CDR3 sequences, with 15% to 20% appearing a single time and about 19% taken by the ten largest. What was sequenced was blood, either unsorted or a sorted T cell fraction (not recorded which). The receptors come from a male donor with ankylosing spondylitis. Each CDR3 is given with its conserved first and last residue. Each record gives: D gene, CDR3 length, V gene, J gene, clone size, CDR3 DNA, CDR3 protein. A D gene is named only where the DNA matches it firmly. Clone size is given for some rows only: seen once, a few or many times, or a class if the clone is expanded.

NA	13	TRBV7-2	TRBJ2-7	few	TGTGCCAGCAGCCCATCTGGGCGTTACGAGCAGTACTTC	CASSPSGRYEQYF
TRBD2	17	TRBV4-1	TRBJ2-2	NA	TGCGCCAGCAGCCACCAGGGAGCGGGAGGGCTAATCGGGGAGCTGTTTTTT	CASSHQGAGGLIGELFF
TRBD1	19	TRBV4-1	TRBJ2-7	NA	TGCGCCAGCAGCCAAGGAAGGGACAGGGATACGTCAGTTACCTACGAGCAGTACTTC	CASSQGRDRDTSVTYEQYF
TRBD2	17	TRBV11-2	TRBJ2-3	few	TGTGCCAGCAGCTTAGATTCGGCTAGCGGGGCCACAGATACGCAGTATTTT	CASSLDSASGATDTQYF
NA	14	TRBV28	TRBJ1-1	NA	TGTGCCAGCAGTGACGAGACAGGACCAATTGAAGCTTTCTTT	CASSDETGPIEAFF
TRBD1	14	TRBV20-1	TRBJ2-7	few	TGCAGTGCTAGAGGGACAGGGTTTGGGTACGAGCAGTACTTC	CSARGTGFGYEQYF
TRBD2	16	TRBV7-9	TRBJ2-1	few	TGTGCCAGCAGCCTCCGATCTAGCGGTTCCTACAATGAGCAGTTCTTC	CASSLRSSGSYNEQFF
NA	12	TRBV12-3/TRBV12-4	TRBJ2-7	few	TGTGCCAGCAGTACCGACTACAACGAGCAGTACTTC	CASSTDYNEQYF
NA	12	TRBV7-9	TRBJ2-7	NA	TGTGCCAGCAGCGCTTTGGAAAGCGAGCAGTACTTC	CASSALESEQYF
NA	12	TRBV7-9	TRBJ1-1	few	TGTGCCAGCAGAGCTAACAGGGCTGAAGCTTTCTTT	CASRANRAEAFF
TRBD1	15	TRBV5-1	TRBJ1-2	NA	TGCGCCAGCAGCTCCGGGGGGACAGCGAGCTATGGCTACACCTTC	CASSSGGTASYGYTF
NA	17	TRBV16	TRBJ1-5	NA	TGTGCCAGCAGCCCGACGTCCCGGGACAACAGCAATCAGCCCCAGCATTTT	CASSPTSRDNSNQPQHF
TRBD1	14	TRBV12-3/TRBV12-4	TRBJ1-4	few	TGTGCCAGCAGTAACCGGGACAGGGAGGGAAAACTGTTTTTT	CASSNRDREGKLFF
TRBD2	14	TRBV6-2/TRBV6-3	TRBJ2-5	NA	TGTGCCAGTCGGACTAGCGGGAGTCAGGAGACCCAGTACTTC	CASRTSGSQETQYF
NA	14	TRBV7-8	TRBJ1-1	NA	TGTGCCAGCACCACCGCGGGCGCAGAGACTGAAGCTTTCTTT	CASTTAGAETEAFF
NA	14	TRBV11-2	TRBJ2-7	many	TGTGCCAGCAGCTTAGGGCGGACCACCTACGAGCAGTACTTC	CASSLGRTTYEQYF
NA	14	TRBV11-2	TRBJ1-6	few	TGTGCCAGCAGCCAGGACAGTGGGAATTCACCCCTCCACTTT	CASSQDSGNSPLHF
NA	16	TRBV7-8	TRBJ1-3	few	TGTGCCAGCAGCTCCGTCGACAGGAGCTCTGGAAACACCATATATTTT	CASSSVDRSSGNTIYF
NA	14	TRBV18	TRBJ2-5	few	TGTGCCAGCTCACCGAGGACAAGCAGAGGAGCCCAGTACTTC	CASSPRTSRGAQYF
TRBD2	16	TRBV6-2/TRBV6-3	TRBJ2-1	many	TGTGCCAGCAGTATCCTAGCGGGAGGGCCTTACAATGAGCAGTTCTTC	CASSILAGGPYNEQFF
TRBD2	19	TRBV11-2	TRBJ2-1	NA	TGTGCCAGCAGCCCGGAGGGTGGGACTAGCTTCTCCTCCTACAATGAGCAGTTCTTC	CASSPEGGTSFSSYNEQFF
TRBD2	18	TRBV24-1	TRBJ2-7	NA	TGTGCCACCAGTGATTTACCCTCCCCACTAGCGGGGTTCTACGAGCAGTACTTC	CATSDLPSPLAGFYEQYF
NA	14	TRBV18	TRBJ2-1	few	TGTGCCAGCTCACCAGGACCCGGCGGAAATGAGCAGTTCTTC	CASSPGPGGNEQFF
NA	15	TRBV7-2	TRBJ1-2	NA	TGTGCCAGCAGCTTACAGGCAGCCTCGAACTATGGCTACACCTTC	CASSLQAASNYGYTF
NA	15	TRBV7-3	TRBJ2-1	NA	TGTGCCAGCACCACAGGTTGGGGACTTTACAATGAGCAGTTCTTC	CASTTGWGLYNEQFF
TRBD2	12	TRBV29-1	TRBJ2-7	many	TGCAGCGCTCGACTAGCAGGCGGCGAGCAGTACTTC	CSARLAGGEQYF
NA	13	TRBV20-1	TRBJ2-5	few	TGCAGTGCTAGAGAAGACCCCGTGGAGACCCAGTACTTC	CSAREDPVETQYF
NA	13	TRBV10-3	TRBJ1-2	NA	TGTGCCATCAGAAGACAGGCCCCATATGGCTACACCTTC	CAIRRQAPYGYTF
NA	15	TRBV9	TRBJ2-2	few	TGTGCCAGCAGCGGGGGGTCTTGGGGCCCCGGGGAGCTGTTTTTT	CASSGGSWGPGELFF
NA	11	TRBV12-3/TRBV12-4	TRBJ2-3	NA	TGTGCCACCGGTTTTTTAGATACGCAGTATTTT	CATGFLDTQYF
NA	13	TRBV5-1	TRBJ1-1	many	TGTGCCAGCAGCTTGGACAGGAACACTGAAGCTTTCTTT	CASSLDRNTEAFF
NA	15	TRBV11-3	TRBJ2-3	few	TGTGCCAGCAGGGACAGCCGGGAGGGCACAGATACGCAGTATTTT	CASRDSREGTDTQYF
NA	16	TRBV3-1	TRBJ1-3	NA	TGTGCCAGCAGCCGAGTAATTCAGGGATCCGGAAACACCATATATTTT	CASSRVIQGSGNTIYF
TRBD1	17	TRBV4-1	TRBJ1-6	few	TGCGCCAGCAGCCACCCGAAGGGACAGGGGGCGAATTCACCCCTCCACTTT	CASSHPKGQGANSPLHF
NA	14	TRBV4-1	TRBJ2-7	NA	TGCGCCAGCAGCCAAGGGGGCAGGGGTTACGAGCAGTACTTC	CASSQGGRGYEQYF
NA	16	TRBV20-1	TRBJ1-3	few	TGCAGTGCTAGAGATCCGGGGGGGACCTCTGGAAACACCATATATTTT	CSARDPGGTSGNTIYF
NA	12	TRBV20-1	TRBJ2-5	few	TGCAGTGCCCCCCATGCACAAGAGACCCAGTACTTC	CSAPHAQETQYF
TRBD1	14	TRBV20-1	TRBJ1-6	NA	TGCAGTGCTAGAGATCGACAGGGGCAATCACCCCTCCACTTT	CSARDRQGQSPLHF
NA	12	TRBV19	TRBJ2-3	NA	TGTGCCAGTAGTGCGGGCGTGGATACGCAGTATTTT	CASSAGVDTQYF
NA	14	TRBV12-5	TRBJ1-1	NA	TGTGCTAGTGGTTTGGAACCGGGGGACACTGAAGCTTTCTTT	CASGLEPGDTEAFF
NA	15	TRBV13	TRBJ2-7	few	TGTGCCAGCAGCTTAAGGGGACACGATTCCTACGAGCAGTACTTC	CASSLRGHDSYEQYF
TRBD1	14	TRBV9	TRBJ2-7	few	TGTGCCAGCAGCGTAGAAGGGGGCATCGGCGAGCAGTACTTC	CASSVEGGIGEQYF
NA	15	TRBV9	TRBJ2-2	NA	TGTGCCAGCAGCCGGACGCAGGGGCCCACCGGGGAGCTGTTTTTT	CASSRTQGPTGELFF